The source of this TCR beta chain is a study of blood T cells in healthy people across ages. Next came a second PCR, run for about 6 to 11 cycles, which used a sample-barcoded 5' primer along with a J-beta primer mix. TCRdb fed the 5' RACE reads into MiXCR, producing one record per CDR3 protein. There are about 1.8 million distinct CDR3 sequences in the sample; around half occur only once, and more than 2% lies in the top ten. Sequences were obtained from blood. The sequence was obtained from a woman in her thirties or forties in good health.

CDR3 bases: TGTGCCAGCAGCTTATCAAGCGGGGCTTTATACGAGCAGTACTTC. This gives the protein CASSLSSGALYEQYF. J is TRBJ2-4 and V is TRBV7-2; 7 positions agree with TRBD2. Judging by the DNA end, TRBJ2-7 fits better; the J call may be wrong. This CDR3 region has 15 residues. Germline V gene sequence: CDR1 SGHTA, CDR2 FQGNSA.